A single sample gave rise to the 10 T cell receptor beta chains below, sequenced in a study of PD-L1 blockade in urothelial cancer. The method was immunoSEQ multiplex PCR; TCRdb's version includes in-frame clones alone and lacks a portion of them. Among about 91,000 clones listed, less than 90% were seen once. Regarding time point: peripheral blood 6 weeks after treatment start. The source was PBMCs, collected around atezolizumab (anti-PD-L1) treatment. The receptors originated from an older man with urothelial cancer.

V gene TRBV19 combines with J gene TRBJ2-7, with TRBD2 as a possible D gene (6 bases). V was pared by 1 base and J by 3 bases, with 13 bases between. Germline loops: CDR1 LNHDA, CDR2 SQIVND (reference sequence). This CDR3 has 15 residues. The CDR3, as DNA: TGTGCCAGTAGTATAGGAGGCGGGACCTTCTACGAGCAGTACTTC. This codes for CASSIGGGTFYEQYF.

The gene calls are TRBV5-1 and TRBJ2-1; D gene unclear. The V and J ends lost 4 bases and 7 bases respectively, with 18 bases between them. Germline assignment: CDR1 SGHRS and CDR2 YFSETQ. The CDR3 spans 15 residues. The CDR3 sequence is CASSPELASDNEQFF. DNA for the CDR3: TGCGCCAGCAGCCCGGAGCTGGCGTCAGATAATGAGCAGTTCTTC.

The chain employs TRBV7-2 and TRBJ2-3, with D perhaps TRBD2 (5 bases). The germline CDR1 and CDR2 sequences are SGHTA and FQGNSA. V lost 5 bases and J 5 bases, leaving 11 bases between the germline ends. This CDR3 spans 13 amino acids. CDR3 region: CASSPQAGDTQYF. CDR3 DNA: TGTGCCAGCAGCCCCCAGGCGGGAGATACGCAGTATTTT.

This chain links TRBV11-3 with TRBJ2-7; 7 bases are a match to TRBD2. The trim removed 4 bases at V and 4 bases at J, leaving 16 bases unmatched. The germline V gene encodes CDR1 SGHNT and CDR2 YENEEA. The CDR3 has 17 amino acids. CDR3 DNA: TGTGCCAGCAGCTCCCGAACCGGGACTAAACCGGGGTACGAGCAGTACTTC. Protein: CASSSRTGTKPGYEQYF.

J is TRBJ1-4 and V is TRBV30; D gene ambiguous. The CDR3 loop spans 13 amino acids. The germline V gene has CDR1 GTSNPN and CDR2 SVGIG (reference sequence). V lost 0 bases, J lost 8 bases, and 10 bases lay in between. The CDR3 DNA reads TGTGCCTGGAGTGTTGGCCGGGTAGAAAAACTGTTTTTT. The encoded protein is CAWSVGRVEKLFF.

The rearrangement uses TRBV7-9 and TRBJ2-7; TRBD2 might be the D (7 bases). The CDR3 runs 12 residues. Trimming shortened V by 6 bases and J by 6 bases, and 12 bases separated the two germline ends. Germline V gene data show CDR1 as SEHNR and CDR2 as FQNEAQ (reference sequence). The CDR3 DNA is TGTGCCAGCAGATCAAGGGGGGGCGAGCAGTACTTC. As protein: CASRSRGGEQYF.

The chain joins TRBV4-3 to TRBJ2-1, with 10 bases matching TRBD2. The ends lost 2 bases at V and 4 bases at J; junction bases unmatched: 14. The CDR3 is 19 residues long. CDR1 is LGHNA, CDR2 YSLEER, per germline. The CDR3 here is CASSQSRASGSLKYNEQFF. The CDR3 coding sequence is TGCGCCAGCAGCCAAAGCCGGGCTAGCGGGAGTCTTAAATACAATGAGCAGTTCTTC.

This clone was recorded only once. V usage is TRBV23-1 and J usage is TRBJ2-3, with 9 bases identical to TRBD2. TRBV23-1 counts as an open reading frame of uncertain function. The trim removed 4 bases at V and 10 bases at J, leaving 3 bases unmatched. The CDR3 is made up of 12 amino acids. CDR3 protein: CASSPRTSAQYF. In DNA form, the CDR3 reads TGCGCCAGCAGTCCTAGGACTAGCGCGCAGTATTTT.

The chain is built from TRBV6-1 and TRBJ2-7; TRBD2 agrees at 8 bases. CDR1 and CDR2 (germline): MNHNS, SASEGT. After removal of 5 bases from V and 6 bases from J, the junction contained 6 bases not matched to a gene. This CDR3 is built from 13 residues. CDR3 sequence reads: CASSFRGTSEQYF. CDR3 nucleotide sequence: TGTGCCAGCAGTTTTCGAGGGACTAGCGAGCAGTACTTC.

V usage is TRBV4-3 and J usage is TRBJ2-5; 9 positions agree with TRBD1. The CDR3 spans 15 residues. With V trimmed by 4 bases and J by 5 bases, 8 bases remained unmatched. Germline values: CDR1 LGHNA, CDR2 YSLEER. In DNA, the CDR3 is TGCGCCAGCAGCCTGGGGCGAGACAGGGGGGAGACCCAGTACTTC. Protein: CASSLGRDRGETQYF.